This note documents a single T cell receptor beta chain sequence. No cognate antigen has been identified for it. Base qualities are not recorded, but no much larger clone differs from it by a single base. The library was obtained by PCR. Reads for this sample came from an Illumina HiSeq 2500. To normalize quantification of the TCRbeta repertoire, the TCR libraries were built with molecular barcoding that relied on unique molecular identifiers. TCRdb reran the public reads through fastp at Q25 and MiXCR, keeping productive beta chains. Each entry is one CDR3 protein sequence, shown with its most common DNA and genes. Here the sample has about a million distinct CDR3 sequences; about 31% occur a single time. Roughly 30% of the sample rests with the top ten. The data originate from a study of T-cell reconstitution after alpha-beta-depleted transplantation in children (TCRdb year 2016). For the study in its entirety: Using TCR repertoire profiling, the study quantitatively followed how T-cell immune reconstitution unfolded in children after TCRalphabeta/CD19-depleted allogeneic hematopoietic cell transplantation. General conclusions and limits of the study: Apparently early alphabetaT-cell count recovery about two months after transplant reportedly relied on only several hundred rapidly expanded clones derived from non-depleted graft cells. Over subsequent months, a decline in hyperexpanded clone frequencies was noted, and after one year, T-cell counts and TCRbeta diversity were mostly ascribed to newly produced T cells. The high TCRbeta diversity at day 60 in some patients was ascribed to recipient T cells and intrathymic progenitors that had survived conditioning.

The treatment or condition label for this specimen denotes: allogeneic hematopoietic cell transplantation with graft depleted of TCRalphabeta T cells and CD19 B cells. The children who served as transplant recipients had been given grafts of TCRalphabeta/CD19-depleted allogeneic hematopoietic cells. V loses 1 base of germline sequence and J loses 4 bases, and the interval between the two ends is 13 bases. Including cysteine and phenylalanine, the CDR3 has 15 amino acids. Of the read, only the CDR3 DNA is kept; its 45 bases are in frame from base 1. CDR1 and CDR2 were assigned from the germline V gene as SGHAT and FQNNGV.

This material consisted of PBMCs, mostly from graft donor cells, taken 360 days after TCRalphabeta/CD19-depleted stem cell transplant. The clonotype comes from a boy less than two years old who had a stem cell transplant for SCID, so the T cells may come from the graft donor. The sequence is built from TRBV11-2 and TRBJ1-1; the D gene is unclear. The sequence in DNA is TGTGCCAGCAGCTTAGCCGACTGGGGAGGCACTGAAGCTTTCTTT. Translated, this is CASSLADWGGTEAFF.